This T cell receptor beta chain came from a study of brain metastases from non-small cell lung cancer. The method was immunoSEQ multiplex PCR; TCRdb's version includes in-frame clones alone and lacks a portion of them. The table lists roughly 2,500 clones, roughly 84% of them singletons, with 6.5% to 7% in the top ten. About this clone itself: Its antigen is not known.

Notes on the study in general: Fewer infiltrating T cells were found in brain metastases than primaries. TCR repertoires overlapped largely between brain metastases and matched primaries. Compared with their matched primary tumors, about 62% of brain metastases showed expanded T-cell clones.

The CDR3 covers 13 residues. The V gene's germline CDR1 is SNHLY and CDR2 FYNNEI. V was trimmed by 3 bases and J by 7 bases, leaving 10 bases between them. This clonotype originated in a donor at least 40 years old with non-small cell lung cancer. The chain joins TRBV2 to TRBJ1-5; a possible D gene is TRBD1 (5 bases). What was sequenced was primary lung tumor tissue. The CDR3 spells CASSDEGIQPQHF. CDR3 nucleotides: TGTGCCAGCAGTGACGAGGGGATCCAGCCCCAGCATTTT.